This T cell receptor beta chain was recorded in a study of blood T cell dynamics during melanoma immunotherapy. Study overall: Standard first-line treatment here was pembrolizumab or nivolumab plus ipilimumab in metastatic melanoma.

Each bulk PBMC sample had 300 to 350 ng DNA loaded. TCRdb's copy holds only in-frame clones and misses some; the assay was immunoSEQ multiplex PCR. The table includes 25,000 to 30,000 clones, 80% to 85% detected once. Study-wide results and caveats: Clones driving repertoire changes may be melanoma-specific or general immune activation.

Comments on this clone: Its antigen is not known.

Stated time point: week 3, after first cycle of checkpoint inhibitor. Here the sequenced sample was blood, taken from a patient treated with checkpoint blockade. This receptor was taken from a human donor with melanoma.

The CDR3 spells CASGLSGYEQYF. DNA for the CDR3: TGTGCCTCCGGGCTCTCCGGCTACGAGCAGTACTTC. The chain uses TRBV2 and TRBJ2-7, with D unclear. V lost 11 bases, J lost 3 bases, and 14 bases lay in between. CDR3 length: 12 residues. Germline V gives CDR1 SNHLY, CDR2 FYNNEI.